This T cell receptor (beta chain) was captured in a study of siplizumab effects on memory and regulatory T cells. Whole-study findings and limits: Naive T cells were seen as more diverse than memory cells and as major alloresponse contributors. Proliferating CD4+ or CD8+ clones, roughly 75-97% of them, lacked an assignable naive or memory phenotype.

This CDR3 has 17 residues. V was trimmed by 4 bases and J by 0 bases, leaving 17 bases between them. CDR1 is SGHTA and CDR2 is FQGTGA in the germline V gene. Approximately 10^5 TCR templates underwent assay in every sample. Using immunoSEQ multiplex PCR, the repertoire was profiled, and TCRdb retains in-frame clones only, with some absent. The table lists 100,000 or so clones, over 85% of them singletons. Concerning this clone: The antigen is undetermined.

This clonotype originated in a human donor in good health. Sequencing input: non-Treg CD4+ T cells sorted from blood. This chain connects TRBV7-3 to TRBJ2-3; D not certain. CDR3 bases: TGTGCCAGCAGCTCCCGCAGTGCAGGACCTAGCACAGATACGCAGTATTTT. Its translation is CASSSRSAGPSTDTQYF.